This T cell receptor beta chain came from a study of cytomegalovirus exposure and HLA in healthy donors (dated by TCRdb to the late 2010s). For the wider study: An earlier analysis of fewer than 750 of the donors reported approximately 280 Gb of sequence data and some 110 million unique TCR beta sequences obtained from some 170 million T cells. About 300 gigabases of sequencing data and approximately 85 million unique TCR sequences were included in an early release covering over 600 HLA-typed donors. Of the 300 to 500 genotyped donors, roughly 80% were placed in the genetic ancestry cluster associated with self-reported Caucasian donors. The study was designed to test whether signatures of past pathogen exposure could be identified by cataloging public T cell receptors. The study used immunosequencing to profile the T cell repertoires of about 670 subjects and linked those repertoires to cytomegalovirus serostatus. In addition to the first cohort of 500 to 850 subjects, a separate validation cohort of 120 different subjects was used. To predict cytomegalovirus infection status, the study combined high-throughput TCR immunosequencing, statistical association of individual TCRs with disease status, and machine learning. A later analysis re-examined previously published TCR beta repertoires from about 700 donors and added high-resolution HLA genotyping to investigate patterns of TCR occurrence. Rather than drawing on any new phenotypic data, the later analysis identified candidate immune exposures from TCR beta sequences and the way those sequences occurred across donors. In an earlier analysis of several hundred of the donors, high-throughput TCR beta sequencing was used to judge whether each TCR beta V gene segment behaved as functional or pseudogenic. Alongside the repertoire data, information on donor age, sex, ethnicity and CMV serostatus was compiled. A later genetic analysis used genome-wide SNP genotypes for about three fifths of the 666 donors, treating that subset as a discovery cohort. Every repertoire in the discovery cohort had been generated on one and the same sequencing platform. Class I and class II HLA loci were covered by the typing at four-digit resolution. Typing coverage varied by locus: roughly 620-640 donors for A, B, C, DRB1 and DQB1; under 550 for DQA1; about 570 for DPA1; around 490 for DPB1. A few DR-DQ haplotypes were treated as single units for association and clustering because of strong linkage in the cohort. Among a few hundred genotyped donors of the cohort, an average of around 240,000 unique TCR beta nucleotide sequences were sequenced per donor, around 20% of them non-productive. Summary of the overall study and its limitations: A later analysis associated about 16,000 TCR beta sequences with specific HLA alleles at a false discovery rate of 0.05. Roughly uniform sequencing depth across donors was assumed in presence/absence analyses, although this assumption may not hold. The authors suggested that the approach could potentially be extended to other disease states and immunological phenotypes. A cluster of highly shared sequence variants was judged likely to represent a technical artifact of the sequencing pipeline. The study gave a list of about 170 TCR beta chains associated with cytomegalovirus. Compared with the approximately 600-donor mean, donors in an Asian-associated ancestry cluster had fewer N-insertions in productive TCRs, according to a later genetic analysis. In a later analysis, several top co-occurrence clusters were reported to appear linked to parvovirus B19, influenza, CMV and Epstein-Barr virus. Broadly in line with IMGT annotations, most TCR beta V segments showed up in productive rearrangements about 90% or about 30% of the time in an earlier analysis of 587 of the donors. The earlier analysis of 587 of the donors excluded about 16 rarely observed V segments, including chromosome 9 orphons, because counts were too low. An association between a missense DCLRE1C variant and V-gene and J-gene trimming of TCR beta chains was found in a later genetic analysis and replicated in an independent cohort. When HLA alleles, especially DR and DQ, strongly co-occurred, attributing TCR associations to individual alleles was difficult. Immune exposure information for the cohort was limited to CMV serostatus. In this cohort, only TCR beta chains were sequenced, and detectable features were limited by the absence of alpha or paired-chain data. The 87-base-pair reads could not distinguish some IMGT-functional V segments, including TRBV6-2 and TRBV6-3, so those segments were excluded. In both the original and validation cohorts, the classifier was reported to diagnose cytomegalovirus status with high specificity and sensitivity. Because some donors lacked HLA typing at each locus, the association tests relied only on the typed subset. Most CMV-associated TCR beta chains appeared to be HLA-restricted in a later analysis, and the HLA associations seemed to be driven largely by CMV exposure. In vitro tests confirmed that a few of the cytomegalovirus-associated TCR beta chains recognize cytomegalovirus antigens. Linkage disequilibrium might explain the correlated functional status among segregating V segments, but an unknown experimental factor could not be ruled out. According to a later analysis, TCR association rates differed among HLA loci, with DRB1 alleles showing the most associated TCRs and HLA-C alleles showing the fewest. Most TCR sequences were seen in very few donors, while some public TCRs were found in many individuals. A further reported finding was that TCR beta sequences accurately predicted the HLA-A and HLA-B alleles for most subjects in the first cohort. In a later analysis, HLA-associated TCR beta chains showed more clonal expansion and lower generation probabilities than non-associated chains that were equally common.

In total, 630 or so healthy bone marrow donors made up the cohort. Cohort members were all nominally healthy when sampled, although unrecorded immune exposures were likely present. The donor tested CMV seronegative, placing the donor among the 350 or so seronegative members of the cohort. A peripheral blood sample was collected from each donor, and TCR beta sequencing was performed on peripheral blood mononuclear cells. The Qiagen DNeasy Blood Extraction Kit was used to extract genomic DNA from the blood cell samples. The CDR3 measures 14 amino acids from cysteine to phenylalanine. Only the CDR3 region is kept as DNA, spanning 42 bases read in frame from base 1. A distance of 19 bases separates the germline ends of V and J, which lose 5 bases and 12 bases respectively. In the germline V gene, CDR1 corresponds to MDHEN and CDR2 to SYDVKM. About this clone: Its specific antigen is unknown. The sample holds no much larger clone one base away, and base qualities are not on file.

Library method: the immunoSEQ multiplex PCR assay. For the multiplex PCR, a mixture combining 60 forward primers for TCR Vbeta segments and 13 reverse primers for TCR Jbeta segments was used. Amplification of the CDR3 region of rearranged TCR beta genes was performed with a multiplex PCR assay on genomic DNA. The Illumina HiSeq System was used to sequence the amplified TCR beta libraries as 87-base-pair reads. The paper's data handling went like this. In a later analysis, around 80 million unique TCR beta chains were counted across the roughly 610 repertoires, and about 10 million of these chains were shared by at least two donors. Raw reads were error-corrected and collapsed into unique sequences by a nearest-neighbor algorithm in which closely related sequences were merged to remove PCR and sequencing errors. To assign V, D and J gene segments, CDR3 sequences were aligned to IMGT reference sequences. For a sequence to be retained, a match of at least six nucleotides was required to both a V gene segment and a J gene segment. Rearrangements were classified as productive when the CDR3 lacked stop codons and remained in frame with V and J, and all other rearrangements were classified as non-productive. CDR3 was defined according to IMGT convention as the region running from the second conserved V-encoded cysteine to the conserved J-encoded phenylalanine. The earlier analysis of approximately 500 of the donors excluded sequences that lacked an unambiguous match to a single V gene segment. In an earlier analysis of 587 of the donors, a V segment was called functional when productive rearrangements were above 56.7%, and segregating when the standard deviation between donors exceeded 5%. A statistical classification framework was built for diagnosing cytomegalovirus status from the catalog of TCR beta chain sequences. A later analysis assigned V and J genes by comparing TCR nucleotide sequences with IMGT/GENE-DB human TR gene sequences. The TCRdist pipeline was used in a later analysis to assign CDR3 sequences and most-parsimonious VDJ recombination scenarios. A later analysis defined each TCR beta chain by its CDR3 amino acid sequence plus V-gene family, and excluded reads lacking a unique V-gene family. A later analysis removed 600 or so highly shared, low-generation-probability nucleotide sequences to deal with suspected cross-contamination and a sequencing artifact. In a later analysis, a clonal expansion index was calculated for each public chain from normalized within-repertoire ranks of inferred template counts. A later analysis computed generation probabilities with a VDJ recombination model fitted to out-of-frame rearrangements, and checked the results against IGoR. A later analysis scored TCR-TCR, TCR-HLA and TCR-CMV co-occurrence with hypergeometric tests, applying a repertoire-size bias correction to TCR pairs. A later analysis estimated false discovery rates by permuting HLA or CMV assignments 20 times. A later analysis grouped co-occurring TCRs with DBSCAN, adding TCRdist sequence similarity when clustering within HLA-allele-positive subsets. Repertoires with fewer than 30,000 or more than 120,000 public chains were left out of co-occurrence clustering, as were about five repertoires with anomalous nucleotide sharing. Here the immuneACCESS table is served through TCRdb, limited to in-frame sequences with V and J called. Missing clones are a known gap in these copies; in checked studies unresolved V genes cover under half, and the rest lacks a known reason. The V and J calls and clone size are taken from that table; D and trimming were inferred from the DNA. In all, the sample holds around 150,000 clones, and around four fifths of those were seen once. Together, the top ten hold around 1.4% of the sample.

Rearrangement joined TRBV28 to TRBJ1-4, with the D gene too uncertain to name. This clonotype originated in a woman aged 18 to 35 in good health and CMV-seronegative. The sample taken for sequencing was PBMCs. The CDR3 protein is CASSRSSYREQLFF. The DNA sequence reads TGTGCCAGCAGTCGGTCCTCTTACCGGGAGCAACTGTTTTTT.